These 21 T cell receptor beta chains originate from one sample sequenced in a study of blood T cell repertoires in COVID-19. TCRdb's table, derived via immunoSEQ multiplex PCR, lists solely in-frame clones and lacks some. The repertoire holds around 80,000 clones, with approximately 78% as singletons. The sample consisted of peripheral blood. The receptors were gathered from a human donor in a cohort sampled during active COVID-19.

The CDR3 sequence: CASSLTRDTEAFF. In DNA form, the CDR3 reads TGTGCCAGCAGCTTAACGCGGGACACTGAAGCTTTCTTT. The chain uses TRBV7-3 and TRBJ1-1; D uncertain. Germline CDR1 and CDR2: SGHTA and FQGTGA. V gave up 0 bases and J gave up 3 bases, with 5 bases separating them. CDR3 size: 13 residues.

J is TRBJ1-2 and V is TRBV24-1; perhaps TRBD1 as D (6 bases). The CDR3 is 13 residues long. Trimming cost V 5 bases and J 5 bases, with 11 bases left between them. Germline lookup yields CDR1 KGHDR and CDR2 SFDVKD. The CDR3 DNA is TGTGCCACCAGTGTAGGTCAGGGGTATGGCTACACCTTC. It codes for CATSVGQGYGYTF.

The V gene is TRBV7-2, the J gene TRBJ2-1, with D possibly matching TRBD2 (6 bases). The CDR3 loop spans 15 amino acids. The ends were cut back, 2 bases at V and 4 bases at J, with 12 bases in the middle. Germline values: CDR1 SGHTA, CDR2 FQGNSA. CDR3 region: CASSLSGTVYNEQFF. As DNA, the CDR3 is TGTGCCAGCAGCTTATCGGGGACTGTATACAATGAGCAGTTCTTC.

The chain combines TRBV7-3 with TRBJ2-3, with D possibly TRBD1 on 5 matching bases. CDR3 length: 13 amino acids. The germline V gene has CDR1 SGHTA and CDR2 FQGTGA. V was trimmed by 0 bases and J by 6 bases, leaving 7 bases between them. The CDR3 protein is CASSLTGADTQYF. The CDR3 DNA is TGTGCCAGCAGCTTAACAGGGGCGGATACGCAGTATTTT.

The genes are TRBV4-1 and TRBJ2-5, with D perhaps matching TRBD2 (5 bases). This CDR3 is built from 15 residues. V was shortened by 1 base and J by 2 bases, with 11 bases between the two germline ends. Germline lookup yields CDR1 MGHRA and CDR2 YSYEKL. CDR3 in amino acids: CASSQGTSPQETQYF. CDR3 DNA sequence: TGCGCCAGCAGCCAAGGCACTAGTCCTCAAGAGACCCAGTACTTC.

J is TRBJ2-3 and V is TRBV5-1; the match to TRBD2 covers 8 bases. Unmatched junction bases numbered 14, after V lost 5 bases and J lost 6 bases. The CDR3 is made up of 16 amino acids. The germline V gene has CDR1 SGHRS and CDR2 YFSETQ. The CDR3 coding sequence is TGCGCCAGCAGAACAGGACTAGCCACCTTAGGGGATACGCAGTATTTT. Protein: CASRTGLATLGDTQYF.

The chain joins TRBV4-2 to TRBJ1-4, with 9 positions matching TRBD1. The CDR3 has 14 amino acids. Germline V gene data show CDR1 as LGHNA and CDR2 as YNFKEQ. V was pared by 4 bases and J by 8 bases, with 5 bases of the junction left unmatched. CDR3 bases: TGTGCCAGCAGCCCGGGGACAGGGAAAGAAAAACTGTTTTTT. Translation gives CASSPGTGKEKLFF.

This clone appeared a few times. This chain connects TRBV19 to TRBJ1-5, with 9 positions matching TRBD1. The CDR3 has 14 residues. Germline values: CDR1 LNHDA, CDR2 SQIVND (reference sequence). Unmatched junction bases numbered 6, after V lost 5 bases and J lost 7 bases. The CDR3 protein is CASSPQGAGQPQHF. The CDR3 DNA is TGTGCCAGTAGTCCACAGGGGGCAGGGCAGCCCCAGCATTTT.

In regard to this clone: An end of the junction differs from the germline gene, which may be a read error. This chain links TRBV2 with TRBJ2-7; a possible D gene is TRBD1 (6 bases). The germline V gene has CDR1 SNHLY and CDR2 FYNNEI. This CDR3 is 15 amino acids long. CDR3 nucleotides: TGTGCCAGCAGAGAAGGACAGAGTCCGATCTACGAGCAGTACTTC. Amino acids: CASREGQSPIYEQYF.

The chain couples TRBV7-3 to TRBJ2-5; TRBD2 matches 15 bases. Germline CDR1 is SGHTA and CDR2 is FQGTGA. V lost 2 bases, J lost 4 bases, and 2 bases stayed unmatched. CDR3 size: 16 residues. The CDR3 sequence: CASSLGTSGGRETQYF. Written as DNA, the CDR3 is TGTGCCAGCAGCTTAGGGACTAGCGGGGGGAGAGAGACCCAGTACTTC.

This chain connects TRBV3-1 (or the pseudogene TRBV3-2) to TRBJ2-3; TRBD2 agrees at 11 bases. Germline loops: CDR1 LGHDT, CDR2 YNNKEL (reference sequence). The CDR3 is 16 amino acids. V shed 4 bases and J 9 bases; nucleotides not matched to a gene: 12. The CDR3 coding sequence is TGTGCCAGCAGCCCTCCGGGACTAGCGGTGCACGGGACGCAGTATTTT. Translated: CASSPPGLAVHGTQYF.

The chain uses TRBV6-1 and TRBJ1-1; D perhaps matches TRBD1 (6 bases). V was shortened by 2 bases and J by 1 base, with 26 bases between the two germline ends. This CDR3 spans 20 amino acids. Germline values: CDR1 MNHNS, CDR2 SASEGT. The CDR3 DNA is TGTGCCAGCAGTGAACGGAAAATCCACCTTCTACAGGGAAAGAACACTGAAGCTTTCTTT. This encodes CASSERKIHLLQGKNTEAFF.

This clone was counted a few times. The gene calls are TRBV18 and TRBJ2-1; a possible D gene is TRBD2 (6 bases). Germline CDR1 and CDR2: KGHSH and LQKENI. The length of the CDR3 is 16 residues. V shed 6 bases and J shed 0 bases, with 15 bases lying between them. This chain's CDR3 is CASSPKGGNSYNEQFF. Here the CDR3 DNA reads TGTGCCAGCTCTCCCAAAGGCGGGAACTCCTACAATGAGCAGTTCTTC.

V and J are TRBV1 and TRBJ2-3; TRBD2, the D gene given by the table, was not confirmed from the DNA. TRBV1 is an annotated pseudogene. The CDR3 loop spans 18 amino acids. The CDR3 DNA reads TGCACCAGCAGCCAAGATCCCGGGGTTGCGGGGCGCACAGATACGCAGTATTTT. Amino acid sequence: CTSSQDPGVAGRTDTQYF.

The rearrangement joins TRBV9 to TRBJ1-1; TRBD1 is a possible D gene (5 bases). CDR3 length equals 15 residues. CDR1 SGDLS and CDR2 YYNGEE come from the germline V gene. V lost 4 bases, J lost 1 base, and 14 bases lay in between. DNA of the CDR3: TGTGCCAGCAGCCCCTGGGGGGATCCGAACACTGAAGCTTTCTTT. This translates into CASSPWGDPNTEAFF.

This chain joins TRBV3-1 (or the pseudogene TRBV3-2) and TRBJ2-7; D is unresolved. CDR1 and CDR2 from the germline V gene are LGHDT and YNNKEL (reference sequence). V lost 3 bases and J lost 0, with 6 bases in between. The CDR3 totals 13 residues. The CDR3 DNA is TGTGCCAGCAGCCAGGGCCTCTCCTACGAGCAGTACTTC. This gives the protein CASSQGLSYEQYF.

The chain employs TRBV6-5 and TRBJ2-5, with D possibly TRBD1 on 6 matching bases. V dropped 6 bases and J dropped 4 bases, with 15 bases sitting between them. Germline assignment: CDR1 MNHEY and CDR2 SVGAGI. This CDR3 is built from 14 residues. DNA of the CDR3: TGTGCCAGCAGCAGAGGGGGTTCGGGAGAGACCCAGTACTTC. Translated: CASSRGGSGETQYF.

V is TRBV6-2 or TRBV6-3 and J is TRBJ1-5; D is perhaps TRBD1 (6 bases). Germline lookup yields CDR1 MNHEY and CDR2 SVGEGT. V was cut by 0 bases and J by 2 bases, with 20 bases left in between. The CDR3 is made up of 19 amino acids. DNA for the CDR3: TGTGCCAGCAGTTACTCGATTCAGGGTACAGGGAGCGGCAATCAGCCCCAGCATTTT. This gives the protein CASSYSIQGTGSGNQPQHF.

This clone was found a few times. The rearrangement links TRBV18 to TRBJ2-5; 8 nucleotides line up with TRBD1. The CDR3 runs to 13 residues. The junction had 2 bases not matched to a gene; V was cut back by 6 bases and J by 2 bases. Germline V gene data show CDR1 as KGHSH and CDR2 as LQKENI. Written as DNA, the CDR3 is TGTGCCAGCTCTAGGGACAGGCAAGAGACCCAGTACTTC. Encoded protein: CASSRDRQETQYF.

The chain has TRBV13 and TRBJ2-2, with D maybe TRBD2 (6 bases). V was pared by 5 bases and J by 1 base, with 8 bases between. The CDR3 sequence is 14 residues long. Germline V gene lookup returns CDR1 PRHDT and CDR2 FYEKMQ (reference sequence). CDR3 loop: CASSPRGNTGELFF. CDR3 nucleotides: TGTGCCAGCAGCCCGCGGGGGAACACCGGGGAGCTGTTTTTT.

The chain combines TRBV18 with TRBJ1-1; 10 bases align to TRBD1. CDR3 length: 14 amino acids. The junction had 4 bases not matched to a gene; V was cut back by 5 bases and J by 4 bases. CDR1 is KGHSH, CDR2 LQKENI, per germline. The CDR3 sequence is CASSGQGGSTEAFF. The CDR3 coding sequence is TGTGCCAGCTCAGGACAGGGGGGGAGCACTGAAGCTTTCTTT.